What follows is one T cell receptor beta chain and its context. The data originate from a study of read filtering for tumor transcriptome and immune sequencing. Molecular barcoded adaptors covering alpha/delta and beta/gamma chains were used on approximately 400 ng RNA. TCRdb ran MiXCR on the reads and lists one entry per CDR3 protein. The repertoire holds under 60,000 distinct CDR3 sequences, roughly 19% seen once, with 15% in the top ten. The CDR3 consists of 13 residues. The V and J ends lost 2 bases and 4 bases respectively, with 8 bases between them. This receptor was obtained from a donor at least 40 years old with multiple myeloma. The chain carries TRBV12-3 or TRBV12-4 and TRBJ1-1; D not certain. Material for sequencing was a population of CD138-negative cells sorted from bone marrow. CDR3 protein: CASSLKGGTEAFF. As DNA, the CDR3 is TGTGCCAGCAGTTTAAAGGGTGGCACTGAAGCTTTCTTT.